This T cell receptor beta chain stems from a study of tumor-infiltrating lymphocytes in primary liver carcinoma. Looking at the study overall: The number of productive TCRbeta reads per sample ranged from roughly 3.65 to 8 million and was similar across tissue types.

It was unsorted whole blood that yielded blood RNA, and germline DNA was also extracted. Germline V gives CDR1 SGHKS, CDR2 YYEKEE (reference sequence). The CDR3 is made up of 15 amino acids. Between the trimmed V and J ends, which lost 6 bases and 0 bases, there was a span of 13 bases. As for this clonotype: Its specificity is not known.

The investigators made TCR beta cDNA from about 500 ng total RNA, using a constant-region primer. A slightly modified ARM-PCR protocol with three nested multiplex PCR rounds produced these TCR beta libraries. Both of the initial two PCR rounds ran for roughly 10 cycles and employed TRBV1-TRBV30 forward primers alongside a C-beta reverse primer. TCRdb reanalysed the multiplex PCR reads using MiXCR and keeps one entry per CDR3 protein. The profile shows 180,000 or so distinct CDR3 sequences, roughly 60% of them singletons. Whole-study findings and limits: Researchers found tumor-adjacent and tumor-blood pairs overlapped less than tumor region pairs. Bulk samples went unsorted, so CD4+ and CD8+ repertoires were not compared.

The chain carries TRBV5-5 and TRBJ2-1; D gene unclear. This receptor was taken from a man aged 35 to 55 with primary liver carcinoma and hepatitis B virus infection. The sample taken for sequencing was peripheral blood. CDR3 loop: CASTLDPSSYNEQFF. The CDR3 DNA sequence: TGTGCCAGCACCCTTGACCCTAGCTCCTACAATGAGCAGTTCTTC.